The clone carrying this TCR beta chain was counted at least ten times. Its target is not known. Time point given: patch test 1, 2 weeks after DPC sensitization. Treatment in this sample: therapeutic diphenylcyclopropenone sensitization with weekly scalp DPC. Extraction of total RNA was performed on unfractionated whole blood. The sample is drawn from a study of human T cells and chemical hapten exposure. For the study at large: Patch tests containing 0.01% DPC, applied to the upper back, were read at 6 days.

TCRdb re-called the RACE reads with MiXCR, one entry per CDR3 protein. The table includes some 80,000 distinct CDR3 sequences, about 10% detected once. Findings of the study overall: It was expanded TCRs that formed significantly more large CDR3 similarity clusters than controls did. Positive correlation was observed between PT1 expanded TCR counts and patch test score.

Sequencing used whole blood, obtained in connection with sensitization to the hapten diphenylcyclopropenone (DPC). This receptor was taken from a woman in her forties or fifties with alopecia areata. Some clones in this sample may be carry-over from other donors' samples.

For the CDR3, the DNA is TGCGCCAGCAGCCGAACCAGGAGGGGCCAGAATGAAAAACTGTTTTTT. Protein sequence: CASSRTRRGQNEKLFF. V usage is TRBV4-3 and J usage is TRBJ1-4, with D maybe TRBD1 (5 bases). V was clipped by 4 bases and J by 5 bases, with 17 bases between them. The CDR3 spans 16 residues. Germline-derived CDR1 and CDR2 are LGHNA and YSLEER.